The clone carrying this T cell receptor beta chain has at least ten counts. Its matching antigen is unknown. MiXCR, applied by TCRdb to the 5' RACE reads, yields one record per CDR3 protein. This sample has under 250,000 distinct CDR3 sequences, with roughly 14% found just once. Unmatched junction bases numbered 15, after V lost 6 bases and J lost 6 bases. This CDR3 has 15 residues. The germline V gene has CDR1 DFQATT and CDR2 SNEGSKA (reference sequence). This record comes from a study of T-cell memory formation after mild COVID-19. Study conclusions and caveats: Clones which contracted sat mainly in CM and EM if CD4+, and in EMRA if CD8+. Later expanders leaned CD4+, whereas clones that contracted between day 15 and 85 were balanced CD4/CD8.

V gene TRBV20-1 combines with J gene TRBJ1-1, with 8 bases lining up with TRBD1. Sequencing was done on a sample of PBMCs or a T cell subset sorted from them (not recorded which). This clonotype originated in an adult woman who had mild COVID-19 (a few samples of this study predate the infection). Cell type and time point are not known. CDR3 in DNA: TGCAGTGCAGCCGGACAGGGCCCTGTCTACGCTGAAGCTTTCTTT. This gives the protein CSAAGQGPVYAEAFF.